What follows describes a single TCR beta chain. Researchers ran the PCR with 60 Vbeta and 13 Jbeta primers. Libraries were prepared by immunoSEQ multiplex PCR; TCRdb keeps only in-frame clonotypes and omits some of them. The profile shows more than 150,000 clones, 75% of them singletons. These data come from a study of cytomegalovirus exposure and HLA in healthy donors. The sequencing sample was made of PBMCs. The clonotype originates from a woman between 40 and 55 years old in good health and CMV-seropositive.

The CDR3 DNA is TGTGCCAGCAGCGGGGCTGGGGCCAACGTCCTGACTTTC. This gives the protein CASSGAGANVLTF. The chain recombines TRBV2 with TRBJ2-6, with D tentatively TRBD2 (5 bases). The V end was cut by 6 bases, the J end by 2 bases, with 5 bases between. The CDR3 consists of 13 residues. Germline values: CDR1 SNHLY, CDR2 FYNNEI.